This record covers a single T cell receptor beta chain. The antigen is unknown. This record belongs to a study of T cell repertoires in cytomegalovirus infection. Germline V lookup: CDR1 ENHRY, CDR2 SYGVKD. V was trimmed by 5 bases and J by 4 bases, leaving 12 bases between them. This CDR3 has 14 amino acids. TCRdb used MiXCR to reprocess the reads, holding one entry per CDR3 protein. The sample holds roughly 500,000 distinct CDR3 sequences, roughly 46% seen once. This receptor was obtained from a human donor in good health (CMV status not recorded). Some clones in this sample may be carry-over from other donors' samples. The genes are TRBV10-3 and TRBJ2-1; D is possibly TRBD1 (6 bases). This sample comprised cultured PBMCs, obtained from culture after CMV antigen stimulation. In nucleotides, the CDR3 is TGTGCCATCAGTCGGGACATAACATACAATGAGCAGTTCTTC. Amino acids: CAISRDITYNEQFF.